A selection of T cell receptor beta chains follows, all from one sample in a study of T cell changes during pregnancy in multiple sclerosis. Clones were sequenced by immunoSEQ multiplex PCR, and TCRdb holds only the in-frame ones, with some missing. This sample has 89,000 or so clones, with over 80% found just once. The sample here was PBMCs, taken in the first trimester of pregnancy. All receptors derive from a female donor in good health, serving as a control in a pregnancy study. Some clones in this sample may be carry-over from other donors' samples. Both conserved end residues are part of each CDR3. A D gene is named only where the DNA matches it firmly. Expanded clones get a size class; other rows say once, few or many, or leave the size out.

. | . | TRBJ1-5 | TRBV27 | TGTGCCAGCAGTAAAGGGGGGGCCTTTATGGGCAATCAGCCCCAGCATTTT | CASSKGGAFMGNQPQHF
TRBD1 | . | TRBJ2-7 | TRBV30 | TGTGCCTGGAGTAAACCGGGACAGGGTACCTACGAGCAGTACTTC | CAWSKPGQGTYEQYF
TRBD2 | . | TRBJ2-5 | TRBV28 | TGTGCCAGCAGTTCCGGGACTAGCGGTTACCTTGGGACCCAGTACTTC | CASSSGTSGYLGTQYF
. | . | TRBJ1-5 | TRBV28 | TGTGCCAGCAGTGACTGGGTTTTTGAGAATAGCAATCAGCCCCAGCATTTT | CASSDWVFENSNQPQHF
. | . | TRBJ2-1 | TRBV2 | TGTGCCAGCAGTGAAAACGGGTATGAGCAGTTCTTC | CASSENGYEQFF
. | . | TRBJ1-5 | TRBV18 | TGTGCCAGCTCACGCGGGGGCGCGGGTCAGCCCCAGCATTTT | CASSRGGAGQPQHF
. | . | TRBJ2-2 | TRBV11-2 | TGTGCCAGCAGCTTGGTCAGGAAACCCGGGGAGCTGTTTTTT | CASSLVRKPGELFF
TRBD2 | . | TRBJ2-1 | TRBV7-9 | TGTGCCAGCAGCTCCTGGACTAGCGGGGGGAAGGGTGAGCAGTTCTTC | CASSSWTSGGKGEQFF
. | . | TRBJ1-2 | TRBV9 | TGTGCCAGCAGCGTAGGTGAAGGGGACTATGGCTACACCTTC | CASSVGEGDYGYTF
TRBD1 | . | TRBJ1-6 | TRBV19 | TGTGCCAGCTCCGGGACAGGGGTAATAAATTCACCCCTCCACTTT | CASSGTGVINSPLHF
TRBD2 | . | TRBJ2-1 | TRBV27 | TGTGCCAGCAGTCCCCGACTAGCGGGGGGTAACAATGAGCAGTTCTTC | CASSPRLAGGNNEQFF
. | . | TRBJ2-7 | TRBV6-1 | TGTGCCAGCTCAAAGCCCTACGAGCAGTACTTC | CASSKPYEQYF
TRBD1 | . | TRBJ1-2 | TRBV19 | TGTGCCAGTAGTCCCGACAGGGGTAACTATGGCTACACCTTC | CASSPDRGNYGYTF
. | . | TRBJ2-5 | TRBV19 | TGTGCCAGTAGTAGGAGGACTGACGAACCCCAAGAGACCCAGTACTTC | CASSRRTDEPQETQYF
. | once | TRBJ1-2 | TRBV19 | TGTGCCAGTACAGGGTCCGTTAACTATGGCTACACCTTC | CASTGSVNYGYTF
TRBD1 | . | TRBJ2-7 | TRBV28 | TGTGCCAGCGGGACAGGGGGCCACGAGCAGTACTTC | CASGTGGHEQYF